The 28 T cell receptor beta chains below come from one sample, sequenced in a study of cytomegalovirus exposure and HLA in healthy donors (dated by TCRdb to about 2017). The protocol used for the library was the immunoSEQ multiplex PCR assay. For the multiplex PCR, a mixture combining 60 forward primers for TCR Vbeta segments and 13 reverse primers for TCR Jbeta segments was used. Sourced from immuneACCESS, this table was stored by TCRdb with only in-frame sequences that have V and J called. A share of the clones is absent; for the studies checked, an unresolved V gene accounts for under half, and the remainder has no known explanation. The sample table records more than 200,000 clones; about 80% of these occur just once. The top ten clones comprise approximately 1.8% of the sample. Sequencing was performed on PBMCs. These receptors were collected from a male donor in good health and CMV-seronegative.

This clone came up a few times. The gene calls are TRBV19 and TRBJ1-1, with 7 bases identical to TRBD1. Germline lookup yields CDR1 LNHDA and CDR2 SQIVND (reference sequence). With V trimmed by 1 base and J by 1 base, 15 bases remained unmatched. There are 19 residues in the CDR3. The CDR3 region is CASSIGETGFGWWNTEAFF. DNA of the CDR3: TGTGCCAGTAGTATAGGGGAGACAGGGTTTGGATGGTGGAACACTGAAGCTTTCTTT. The full variable domain, its missing parts supplied by reference TRBV19 and TRBJ1-1, is DGGITQSPKYLFRKEGQNVTLSCEQNLNHDAMYWYRQDPGQGLRLIYYSQIVNDFQKGDIAEGYSVSREKKESFPLTVTSAQKNPTAFYLCASSIGETGFGWWNTEAFFGQGTRLTVV.

Notes on this clone: One junction end does not reproduce the germline sequence, and a read error may be involved. This rearrangement joins TRBV7-7 to TRBJ2-5, with 8 bases identical to TRBD1. CDR3 length equals 15 residues. The germline CDR1 and CDR2 sequences are SSHAT and FNYEAQ (reference sequence). The CDR3 is CASSLRTGFEETQYF. CDR3 DNA sequence: TGTGCTAGCAGCCTTAGGACAGGGTTCGAAGAGACCCAGTACTTC.

The chain combines TRBV27 with TRBJ2-1; 16 bases match TRBD2. V shed 5 bases, J shed 5 bases, and the junction held 15 bases outside the gene matches. This CDR3 region has 20 residues. Germline CDR1 is MNHEY and CDR2 is SMNVEV (reference sequence). CDR3 coding DNA: TGTGCCAGCAGTGCCCTTCCGGGACTAGCGGGAGGGCCGGGGAACAATGAGCAGTTCTTC. This translates into CASSALPGLAGGPGNNEQFF.

The chain couples TRBV4-1 to TRBJ2-3, with 15 bases fitting TRBD2. V lost 0 bases, J lost 2 bases, and 9 bases stayed unmatched. This CDR3 has 20 residues. Germline assignment: CDR1 MGHRA and CDR2 YSYEKL. DNA of the CDR3: TGCGCCAGCAGCCAAGATGAGGGACTAGCGGGAGGTTCCTACACAGATACGCAGTATTTT. Its translation: CASSQDEGLAGGSYTDTQYF.

The chain combines TRBV7-2 with TRBJ1-1, with D perhaps matching TRBD1 (5 bases). The CDR3 has 15 amino acids. V was pared by 1 base and J by 7 bases, with 16 bases between. The germline V gene has CDR1 SGHTA and CDR2 FQGNSA. CDR3: CASSLGRQGSGEAFF. Written as DNA, the CDR3 is TGTGCCAGCAGCTTAGGACGGCAGGGTAGCGGTGAAGCTTTCTTT.

The count of this clone is one. At one end the junction does not follow the germline gene, possibly because of a read error. This chain links TRBV7-2 with TRBJ2-3; tentative D call: TRBD2 (6 bases). CDR3 length: 12 residues. Germline lookup yields CDR1 SGHTA and CDR2 FQGNSA. CDR3 DNA: TGTGCCAGCAGCCGAGATTCCGGGAGCCTAGGGTTT. As protein: CASSRDSGSLGF.

CDR3 loop: CASRTWSSGNTIYF. The DNA for the CDR3 is TGTGCCAGCAGGACCTGGAGCTCTGGAAACACCATATATTTT. The V and J genes are TRBV5-6 and TRBJ1-3; D gene unclear. V was clipped by 5 bases and J by 0 bases, with 9 bases between them. The CDR3 is 14 amino acids. Germline assignment: CDR1 SGHDT and CDR2 YYEEEE.

The V and J genes are TRBV7-3 and TRBJ1-1; the D is unclear. Per germline, CDR1 SGHTA and CDR2 FQGTGA. The CDR3 is made up of 15 amino acids. The V and J ends lost 3 bases and 3 bases respectively, with 14 bases between them. The CDR3 coding sequence is TGTGCCAGCAGCTTTAACTCTGGTAGTCACACTGAAGCTTTCTTT. Amino acids: CASSFNSGSHTEAFF.

The chain's CDR3 is CASKYFPDTEAFF. The CDR3 nucleotides read TGTGCCAGCAAATACTTCCCGGACACTGAAGCTTTCTTT. The chain joins TRBV2 to TRBJ1-1; D remains ambiguous. The germline V and J ends were trimmed by 7 bases and 3 bases, with 12 bases remaining between them. Per the germline V gene, CDR1 is SNHLY and CDR2 is FYNNEI. This CDR3 region has 13 residues.

The gene calls are TRBV5-4 and TRBJ1-5, with TRBD1 as a possible D gene (6 bases). The V gene's germline CDR1 is SGHNT and CDR2 YYREEE (reference sequence). There are 14 residues in the CDR3. Trimming took off 0 bases at V and 6 bases at J, with 10 bases between the two ends. In DNA form, the CDR3 reads TGTGCCAGCAGCTTGGGAGGGGGAAGTCAGCCCCAGCATTTT. Protein: CASSLGGGSQPQHF.

The chain carries TRBV5-4 and TRBJ2-7, with unresolved D. The ends were cut back, 1 base at V and 3 bases at J, with 8 bases in the middle. The CDR3 runs 13 residues. Germline CDR1 SGHNT, CDR2 YYREEE (reference sequence). DNA for the CDR3: TGTGCCAGCAGCTTGAACAGTCGCTACGAGCAGTACTTC. It is translated as CASSLNSRYEQYF.

The V gene is TRBV13, the J gene TRBJ1-4, with 8 bases lining up with TRBD1. Trimming at V came to 5 bases and at J to 5 bases, leaving 7 bases not matched to a gene. The germline V gene encodes CDR1 PRHDT and CDR2 FYEKMQ (reference sequence). The CDR3 consists of 15 residues. CDR3 in DNA: TGTGCCAGCAGCCCAGCCGGGACAGGAAATGAAAAACTGTTTTTT. This gives the protein CASSPAGTGNEKLFF. The full variable domain, completed using reference TRBV13 and TRBJ1-4, is AAGVIQSPRHLIKEKRETATLKCYPIPRHDTVYWYQQGPGQDPQFLISFYEKMQSDKGSIPDRFSAQQFSDYHSELNMSSLELGDSALYFCASSPAGTGNEKLFFGSGTQLSVL.

V gene TRBV6-5 combines with J gene TRBJ2-6; D is unclear. CDR3 length: 15 amino acids. V lost 5 bases, J lost 2 bases, and 10 bases lay in between. The germline V gene has CDR1 MNHEY and CDR2 SVGAGI. The CDR3 region is CASSAGAAGANVLTF. The CDR3 coding sequence is TGTGCCAGCAGTGCCGGTGCGGCTGGGGCCAACGTCCTGACTTTC.

This rearrangement joins TRBV7-2 to TRBJ1-1, with D tentatively TRBD1 (6 bases). Germline V gene data show CDR1 as SGHTA and CDR2 as FQGNSA. V lost 1 base and J 0 bases, leaving 6 bases between the germline ends. The CDR3 contains 14 residues. CDR3 protein: CASSLEGVNTEAFF. CDR3 nucleotide sequence: TGTGCCAGCAGCTTAGAGGGGGTGAACACTGAAGCTTTCTTT.

This rearrangement joins TRBV5-1 to TRBJ1-3; D may be TRBD1 (5 bases). Trimming removed 2 bases at V and 11 bases at J, with 23 bases between. Germline lookup yields CDR1 SGHRS and CDR2 YFSETQ. The CDR3 sequence is 16 residues long. The CDR3 spells CASSFEGHSLALPIYF. The CDR3 nucleotides read TGCGCCAGCAGCTTCGAAGGACACTCCCTCGCATTACCCATATATTTT.

The chain uses TRBV6-6 and TRBJ2-7; D may be TRBD2 (7 bases). V shed 0 bases and J shed 0 bases, with 9 bases lying between them. CDR1 and CDR2 from the germline V gene are MNHNY and SVGAGI (reference sequence). This CDR3 contains 15 residues. The CDR3 nucleotides are TGTGCCAGCAGTTACTCGGGAGGGGGCTCCTACGAGCAGTACTTC. As protein: CASSYSGGGSYEQYF.

This clone was observed a few times. The chain carries TRBV2 and TRBJ2-7, with 7 bases fitting TRBD1. The CDR3 runs 18 residues. V shed 2 bases and J 0 bases; nucleotides not matched to a gene: 13. Germline V gene data show CDR1 as SNHLY and CDR2 as FYNNEI. Written as DNA, the CDR3 is TGTGCCAGCAGTGAACTATTCAGAGCAGGGGGTAGCTCCTACGAGCAGTACTTC. Protein product: CASSELFRAGGSSYEQYF.

This clone was recorded only once. V usage is TRBV29-1 and J usage is TRBJ1-2, with TRBD1 matching 10 bases. Germline lookup yields CDR1 SQVTM and CDR2 ANQGSEA. Germline trimming cut 6 bases from V and 3 bases from J; bases unmatched to any gene: 4. The CDR3 is 13 residues long. CDR3 residues: CSVGGQGHYGYTF. The CDR3, as DNA: TGCAGCGTCGGGGGACAGGGGCACTATGGCTACACCTTC.

The gene calls are TRBV13 and TRBJ1-6; D is undetermined. The CDR3 sequence is 15 residues long. Trimming stripped 3 bases from V and 7 bases from J, with 13 bases between. Germline CDR1 is PRHDT and CDR2 is FYEKMQ (reference sequence). The CDR3, as DNA: TGTGCCAGCAGCTTTTTCCCCCGAGGGAATTCACCCCTCCACTTT. It translates to CASSFFPRGNSPLHF.

The chain couples TRBV20-1 to TRBJ1-4; D is unresolved. The length of the CDR3 is 11 residues. Deletions cut 2 bases from V and 8 bases from J, with 6 bases between. Per germline, CDR1 DFQATT and CDR2 SNEGSKA (reference sequence). The CDR3 protein is CSARQEEKLFF. In DNA, the CDR3 is TGCAGTGCTAGACAGGAAGAAAAACTGTTTTTT.

This clone has a handful of counts. The rearrangement joins TRBV28 to TRBJ2-3; 12 nucleotides match TRBD2. The CDR3 loop spans 16 amino acids. Germline CDR1 reads MDHEN; CDR2 reads SYDVKM. Trimming took 5 bases from V and 1 from J; bases not matched to a gene: 4. CDR3 loop: CASSLTSGGGTDTQYF. CDR3 nucleotides: TGTGCCAGCAGTCTGACTAGCGGGGGAGGCACAGATACGCAGTATTTT.

The chain couples TRBV5-1 to TRBJ2-7; 12 bases map to TRBD2. V shed 4 bases and J 3 bases; nucleotides not matched to a gene: 5. Germline V gene data show CDR1 as SGHRS and CDR2 as YFSETQ. CDR3 length: 15 amino acids. The CDR3 nucleotides read TGCGCCAGCAGCCCCCGGACTAGCGGGGTCTACGAGCAGTACTTC. Protein: CASSPRTSGVYEQYF.

This clone was observed a few times. The V gene is TRBV29-1, the J gene TRBJ1-2; 12 positions match TRBD1. Germline trimming cut 4 bases from V and 7 bases from J; bases unmatched to any gene: 10. The germline CDR1 and CDR2 sequences are SQVTM and ANQGSEA. This CDR3 region has 15 residues. CDR3 residues: CSVASSGTGGRGYTF. The CDR3 DNA follows: TGCAGCGTTGCCTCGTCCGGGACAGGGGGCCGTGGCTACACCTTC.

The rearrangement joins TRBV28 to TRBJ2-3, with 12 positions matching TRBD2. With V trimmed by 1 base and J by 4 bases, 6 bases remained unmatched. This CDR3 has 17 amino acids. Germline assignment: CDR1 MDHEN and CDR2 SYDVKM. CDR3: CASSLSSGGATADTQYF. The CDR3 nucleotides are TGTGCCAGCAGTTTATCTAGCGGGGGGGCAACTGCAGATACGCAGTATTTT.

A single count supports this clone. The rearrangement joins TRBV6-5 to TRBJ1-2; D gene uncertain. Between the trimmed V and J ends, which lost 2 bases and 1 base, there was a span of 8 bases. Germline loops: CDR1 MNHEY, CDR2 SVGAGI. This CDR3 has 14 residues. The CDR3 DNA reads as TGTGCCAGCAGTTACGGGGAGGGTAACTATGGCTACACCTTC. This encodes CASSYGEGNYGYTF.

V and J are TRBV18 and TRBJ2-5, with 9 nucleotides matching TRBD1. The CDR3 loop spans 15 amino acids. The germline CDR1 and CDR2 sequences are KGHSH and LQKENI. The V gene end was trimmed by 2 bases and the J gene end by 2 bases; junction bases not matched to a gene: 3. The CDR3 protein is CASSPATGGQETQYF. CDR3 bases: TGTGCCAGCTCACCAGCGACAGGGGGTCAAGAGACCCAGTACTTC.

CDR3 nucleotide sequence: TGTGCCAGCAGTGATACGACTAGCGGCCAAGAGACCCAGTACTTC. Translated: CASSDTTSGQETQYF. The chain carries TRBV6-4 and TRBJ2-5; 9 bases fit TRBD2. J lost 1 base, V lost 3 bases, and 3 bases had no gene match. Germline CDR1 is MRHNA and CDR2 is SNTAGT. The CDR3 is 15 amino acids.

The chain joins TRBV5-6 to TRBJ1-3; tentatively, D is TRBD1 (6 bases). This CDR3 comprises 17 residues. V lost 0 bases and J 0 bases, leaving 13 bases between the germline ends. Germline V CDR1 and CDR2: SGHDT, YYEEEE. CDR3 in DNA: TGTGCCAGCAGCTTGGGGCTACAGGGATACTCTGGAAACACCATATATTTT. It yields the protein CASSLGLQGYSGNTIYF.